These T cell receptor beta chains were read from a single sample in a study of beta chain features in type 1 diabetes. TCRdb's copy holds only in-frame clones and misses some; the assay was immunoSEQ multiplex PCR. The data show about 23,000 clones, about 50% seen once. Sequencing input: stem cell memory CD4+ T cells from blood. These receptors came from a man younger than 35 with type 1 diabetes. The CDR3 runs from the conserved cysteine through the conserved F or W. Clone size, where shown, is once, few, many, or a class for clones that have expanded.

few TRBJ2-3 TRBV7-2 CASSLAVLAGGSTDTQYF
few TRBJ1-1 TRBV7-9 CASSWDVQGSTEAFF
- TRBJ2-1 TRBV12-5 CASGLFYTNEQFF
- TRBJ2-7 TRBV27 CASSWARGTARYEQYF
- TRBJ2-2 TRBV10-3 CAISSPAGGGNTGELFF
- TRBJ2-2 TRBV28 CASTPSGSSHGELFF
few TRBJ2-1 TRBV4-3 CASSPLGLAGGYNEQFF
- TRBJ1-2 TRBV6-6 CASSEGANYGYTF
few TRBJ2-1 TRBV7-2 CASRTKRPSYNEQFF
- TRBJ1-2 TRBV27 CASSLSRVPGQGNNYGYTF
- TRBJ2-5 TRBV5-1 CASGGSPQETQYF
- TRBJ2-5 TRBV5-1 CASSLEVQGTKTQYF
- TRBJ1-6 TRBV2 CASQNAHNSPLHF
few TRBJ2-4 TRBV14 CASSQGTVLAKNIQYF
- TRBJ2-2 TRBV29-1 CSVQGWTGELFF
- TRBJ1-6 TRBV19 CASSGRNNSPLHF
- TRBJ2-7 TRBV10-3 CASKTSGYEQYF
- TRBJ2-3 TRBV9 CASSPGQGTDTQYF
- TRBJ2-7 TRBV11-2 CASSRRQGSYEQYF
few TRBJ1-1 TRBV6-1 CASSETGGRAEAFF
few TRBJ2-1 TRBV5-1 CASSAASARYNEQFF
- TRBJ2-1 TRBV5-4 CASSQGSTPSREQFF
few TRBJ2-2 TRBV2 CASRWTSTGELFF
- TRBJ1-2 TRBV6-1 CASSDHSGGYTF
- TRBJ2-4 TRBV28 CASSFTGGLKNIQYF
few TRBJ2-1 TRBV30 CAWGGQGSYNEQFF
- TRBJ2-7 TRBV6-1 CASSIRDEQYF
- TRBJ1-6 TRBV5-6 CASSPAGGGLSPLHF
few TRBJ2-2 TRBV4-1 CASSQWQRAGDTGELFF
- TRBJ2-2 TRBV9 CASSVSAGGFAGELFF
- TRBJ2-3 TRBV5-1 CASSLTSALAGEVTDTQYF
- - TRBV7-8 CASSLRISGSGETQYF
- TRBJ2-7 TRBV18 CASSPTTQGTSEQYF
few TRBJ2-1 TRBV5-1 CASSSSPAGGNEQFF
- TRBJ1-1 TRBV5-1 CASRRKDMNTEAFF
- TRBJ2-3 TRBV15 CATSRALEGTQYF
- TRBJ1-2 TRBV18 CASSGFTGSQGSVYTF
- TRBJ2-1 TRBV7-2 CASSSRAESNEQFF
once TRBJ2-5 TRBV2 CASSGDRGSETQYF
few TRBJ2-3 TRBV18 CASSPRGADTQYF
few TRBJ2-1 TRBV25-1 CASSEYFAAEGTGVQFF
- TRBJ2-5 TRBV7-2 CASSRRLAGAEETQYF
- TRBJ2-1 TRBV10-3 CAIRAGTEYNEQFF
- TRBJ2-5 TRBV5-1 CASSLGRTESLGQYF
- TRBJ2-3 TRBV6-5 CASNPQGLTDTQYF
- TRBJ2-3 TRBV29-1 CSVEEWGASGRRPDTQYF
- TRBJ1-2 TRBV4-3 CASSRIIHSSYGYTF
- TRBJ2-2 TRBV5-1 CASSFTGVPGELFF
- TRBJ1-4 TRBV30 CAWTETGSTNEKLFF
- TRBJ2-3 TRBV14 CASSQDSYSTDTQYF
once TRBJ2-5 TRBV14 CASSPPGGSLIGTQYF